The 27 T cell receptor beta chains below come from one sample, sequenced in a study of shared clonotypes between healthy human individuals. Here immunoSEQ multiplex PCR was the method, and the copy in TCRdb shows in-frame clones only, minus some. The sample comprises some 2,100,000 clones, about 93% of which are singletons, and under 2% rests with the top ten. CD45RO-negative, CCR7-selected cells formed the naive CD8 fraction, which excluded terminally differentiated effector memory CD45RA+ cells. The sequenced material came from naive CD8+ T cells from PBMCs. These receptors all stem from a man aged 18-30 years in good health. Some clones in this sample may be carry-over from other donors' samples.

DNA of the CDR3: TGTGCCAGCAGCTTAGTGGCAGGGAGGACCGGGGAGCTGTTTTTT. It is translated as CASSLVAGRTGELFF. The rearrangement joins TRBV11-3 to TRBJ2-2; D may be TRBD2 (6 bases). Germline CDR1 and CDR2: SGHNT and YENEEA. The ends were cut back, 1 base at V and 5 bases at J, with 11 bases in the middle. This CDR3 region has 15 residues.

This rearrangement joins TRBV11-2 to TRBJ2-3; D is uncertain. This CDR3 has 16 residues. Per the germline V gene, CDR1 is SGHAT and CDR2 is FQNNGV. V dropped 0 bases and J dropped 4 bases, with 14 bases sitting between them. The CDR3, as DNA: TGTGCCAGCAGCTTAGATGTTTCGGGTCCCGCAGATACGCAGTATTTT. Its protein is CASSLDVSGPADTQYF. The full variable domain, rest sourced from reference TRBV11-2 and TRBJ2-3, is EAGVAQSPRYKIIEKRQSVAFWCNPISGHATLYWYQQILGQGPKLLIQFQNNGVVDDSQLPKDRFSAERLKGVDSTLKIQPAKLEDSAVYLCASSLDVSGPADTQYFGPGTRLTVL.

This clone was seen a few times. The chain employs TRBV27 and TRBJ1-4; the D is unclear. The CDR3 spans 14 residues. V was cut by 6 bases and J by 5 bases, with 13 bases left in between. CDR1 and CDR2 (germline): MNHEY, SMNVEV (reference sequence). In DNA form, the CDR3 reads TGTGCCAGCAGAATGGGGATGGAGAATGAAAAACTGTTTTTT. Its translation: CASRMGMENEKLFF.

J is TRBJ2-7 and V is TRBV14; the D gene is possibly TRBD2 (6 bases). The CDR3 runs to 16 residues. V was shortened by 0 bases and J by 1 base, with 13 bases between the two germline ends. Germline V lookup: CDR1 SGHDN, CDR2 FVKESK. CDR3 DNA sequence: TGTGCCAGCAGCCAAGATTGGCGACTAGGTTCCTACGAGCAGTACTTC. It specifies CASSQDWRLGSYEQYF.

This sequence joins TRBV27 and TRBJ2-7; TRBD2 aligns across 9 bases. The trim removed 5 bases at V and 3 bases at J, leaving 8 bases unmatched. Germline V lookup: CDR1 MNHEY, CDR2 SMNVEV (reference sequence). This CDR3 region has 15 residues. CDR3 residues: CASSPTGAGGYEQYF. In DNA, the CDR3 is TGTGCCAGCAGTCCCACCGGAGCGGGGGGCTACGAGCAGTACTTC.

The gene calls are TRBV4-1 and TRBJ1-5; a possible D gene is TRBD1 (6 bases). Germline values: CDR1 MGHRA, CDR2 YSYEKL. CDR3 length equals 15 residues. Trimming pared 1 base from V and 3 bases from J, leaving 10 bases between. The DNA of the CDR3 is TGCGCCAGCAGCCAAGTTAGGGGGATCAATCAGCCCCAGCATTTT. This gives the protein CASSQVRGINQPQHF.

This clone came up once. The junction shows a germline mismatch at one end, possibly a read error. The chain is built from TRBV28 and TRBJ2-7, with 7 bases lining up with TRBD2. From germline, CDR1 is MDHEN and CDR2 SYDVKM. This CDR3 is 15 amino acids long. The CDR3 DNA reads TGCGCCAGCAATTCCCTAGCGGCCAGTAAGGGGGAGCAGTACTTC. Translated, it gives CASNSLAASKGEQYF. The whole variable domain, remainder taken from reference TRBV28 and TRBJ2-7, is DVKVTQSSRYLVKRTGEKVFLECVQDMDHENMFWYRQDPGLGLRLIYFSYDVKMKEKGDIPEGYSVSREKKERFSLILESASTNQTSMYLCASNSLAASKGEQYFGPGTRLTVT.

This clone has only a few counts. The CDR3 DNA sequence: TGTGCCAGCAGCCACAGGGGGCGATACACTGAAGCTTTCTTT. It translates to CASSHRGRYTEAFF. The V and J genes are TRBV27 and TRBJ1-1; TRBD1 matches 9 bases. The CDR3 spans 14 residues. The V segment lost 6 bases and the J segment 3 bases; nucleotides outside the gene matches: 5. Per the germline V gene, CDR1 is MNHEY and CDR2 is SMNVEV (reference sequence).

This clone appeared a single time. CDR3 DNA: TGTGCCAGCAGTTTATCCCTAGCGGGAGCCGTGTACGAGCAGTACTTC. Its translation is CASSLSLAGAVYEQYF. V and J are TRBV27 and TRBJ2-7; 10 bases fit TRBD2. This CDR3 is built from 16 residues. The V and J ends lost 0 bases and 4 bases, in that order; junction bases with no gene match: 6. The germline V gene encodes CDR1 MNHEY and CDR2 SMNVEV (reference sequence).

V usage is TRBV11-2 and J usage is TRBJ2-2; D might be TRBD2 (6 bases). Germline V lookup: CDR1 SGHAT, CDR2 FQNNGV. V gave up 2 bases and J gave up 1 base, with 8 bases separating them. The CDR3 is 15 amino acids. The CDR3 sequence is CASSLISGNTGELFF. The CDR3 nucleotides read TGTGCCAGCAGCTTAATTAGCGGGAACACCGGGGAGCTGTTTTTT.

V is TRBV7-6 and J is TRBJ2-3; 15 bases match TRBD2. Trimming at V came to 5 bases and at J to 1 base, leaving 10 bases not matched to a gene. Germline V gene lookup returns CDR1 SGHVS and CDR2 FNYEAQ. The CDR3 consists of 19 residues. The DNA of the CDR3 is TGTGCCAGCAGCCCGAGCCCGGGACTAGCGGGAGGTGGCACAGATACGCAGTATTTT. This encodes CASSPSPGLAGGGTDTQYF.

The chain recombines TRBV9 with TRBJ1-2, with TRBD1 as a possible D gene (5 bases). This CDR3 contains 14 residues. CDR1 SGDLS and CDR2 YYNGEE come from the germline V gene. Trimming left V 2 bases short and J 6 bases short, with 14 bases between. For the CDR3, the DNA is TGTGCCAGCAGCGTTGGTGACAGCCAAGATGGCTACACCTTC. Translation: CASSVGDSQDGYTF.

The gene calls are TRBV9 and TRBJ2-5; TRBD2 aligns across 7 bases. The CDR3 covers 17 residues. V lost 3 bases to trimming and J lost 0 bases; unmatched junction nucleotides: 11. CDR1 and CDR2 from the germline V gene are SGDLS and YYNGEE. Here the CDR3 DNA reads TGTGCCAGCAGCGGACCCCGGTGGGGGGGAGACCAAGAGACCCAGTACTTC. Its protein is CASSGPRWGGDQETQYF.

The chain has TRBV13 and TRBJ2-7; no firm D call. Germline-derived CDR1 and CDR2 are PRHDT and FYEKMQ (reference sequence). This CDR3 contains 12 residues. Trimming cost V 1 base and J 6 bases, with 7 bases left between them. This chain's CDR3 is CASSLDRREQYF. The DNA for the CDR3 is TGTGCCAGCAGCTTAGACCGCCGCGAGCAGTACTTC. The full variable domain, rest sourced from reference TRBV13 and TRBJ2-7, is AAGVIQSPRHLIKEKRETATLKCYPIPRHDTVYWYQQGPGQDPQFLISFYEKMQSDKGSIPDRFSAQQFSDYHSELNMSSLELGDSALYFCASSLDRREQYFGPGTRLTVT.

The gene calls are TRBV4-1 and TRBJ2-1; TRBD2 matches 9 bases. The CDR3 loop spans 15 amino acids. The trim removed 4 bases at V and 1 base at J, leaving 2 bases unmatched. Looked up from germline, CDR1 is MGHRA and CDR2 is YSYEKL. The CDR3 DNA reads as TGCGCCAGCAGCCGAAGCGGGGGGTCCTACAATGAGCAGTTCTTC. As protein: CASSRSGGSYNEQFF.

In its sample, this clone was seen once. The rearrangement uses TRBV27 and TRBJ1-1; TRBD1 matches at 7 bases. The CDR3 is 14 residues long. V was clipped by 4 bases and J by 5 bases; unmatched bases: 7. From germline, CDR1 is MNHEY and CDR2 SMNVEV (reference sequence). CDR3 sequence reads: CASSYYRGWTEAFF. CDR3 coding DNA: TGTGCCAGCAGTTACTACAGGGGTTGGACTGAAGCTTTCTTT.

The chain joins TRBV7-9 to TRBJ2-2; no clear D gene. This CDR3 contains 16 residues. The ends were cut back, 1 base at V and 1 base at J, with 10 bases in the middle. Per the germline V gene, CDR1 is SEHNR and CDR2 is FQNEAQ (reference sequence). The CDR3 coding sequence is TGTGCCAGCAGCTTAGTTATCGCAGGGAACACCGGGGAGCTGTTTTTT. It is translated as CASSLVIAGNTGELFF.

Concerning this clone itself: Other DNA sequences in this specimen translate into the identical CDR3. The V gene is TRBV7-9, the J gene TRBJ1-1; TRBD1 matches at 8 bases. V shed 1 base and J 0 bases; nucleotides not matched to a gene: 1. The CDR3 runs 15 residues. Germline CDR1 and CDR2: SEHNR and FQNEAQ (reference sequence). CDR3 residues: CASSLGQGLNTEAFF. The CDR3 DNA sequence: TGTGCCAGCAGCTTAGGACAGGGGTTGAACACTGAAGCTTTCTTT. The full variable domain, its missing parts supplied by reference TRBV7-9 and TRBJ1-1, is DTGVSQNPRHKITKRGQNVTFRCDPISEHNRLYWYRQTLGQGPEFLTYFQNEAQLEKSRLLSDRFSAERPKGSFSTLEIQRTEQGDSAMYLCASSLGQGLNTEAFFGQGTRLTVV.

The rearrangement uses TRBV19 and TRBJ2-5, with D perhaps TRBD2 (5 bases). V lost 5 bases and J lost 3, with 13 bases in between. The V gene's germline CDR1 is LNHDA and CDR2 SQIVND (reference sequence). The CDR3 has 14 residues. The CDR3 protein is CASSEVWGEETQYF. The CDR3 DNA follows: TGTGCCAGTAGTGAAGTCTGGGGAGAAGAGACCCAGTACTTC.

The J gene is TRBJ1-4, the V gene TRBV2; D possibly corresponds to TRBD1 (6 bases). The V and J ends lost 5 bases and 5 bases respectively, with 18 bases between them. The CDR3 covers 16 residues. Germline values: CDR1 SNHLY, CDR2 FYNNEI. CDR3 DNA: TGTGCCAGCAGTAAGGGGGGATTATTGCTCAATGAAAAACTGTTTTTT. Translated: CASSKGGLLLNEKLFF.

This rearrangement joins TRBV5-1 to TRBJ2-7; D ambiguous. In germline, CDR1 is SGHRS, CDR2 YFSETQ. The V gene lost 3 bases and the J gene lost 2 bases, with 12 bases spanning the gap. The CDR3 runs 14 residues. The CDR3 nucleotides are TGCGCCAGCAGCTGGACGGACGGAACCTACGAGCAGTACTTC. It codes for CASSWTDGTYEQYF.

This clone occurred once. Additional DNA sequences in this sample encode the identical CDR3. This chain links TRBV9 with TRBJ2-7; D tentatively fits TRBD1 or TRBD2 (5 bases each). This CDR3 is 14 amino acids long. Germline CDR1 and CDR2: SGDLS and YYNGEE. The V end was cut by 3 bases, the J end by 2 bases, with 12 bases between. CDR3 residues: CASSDRDGPYEQYF. The CDR3 coding sequence is TGTGCCAGCAGCGACCGGGACGGACCCTACGAGCAGTACTTC.

The chain links TRBV19 to TRBJ2-7; D is perhaps TRBD2 (6 bases). The V gene's germline CDR1 is LNHDA and CDR2 SQIVND (reference sequence). V was pared by 5 bases and J by 3 bases, with 14 bases between. The length of the CDR3 is 14 residues. DNA for the CDR3: TGTGCCAGTAGTCCTCTGGGACTGGGCTACGAGCAGTACTTC. Translation: CASSPLGLGYEQYF.

The chain employs TRBV27 and TRBJ2-1; D unclear. The CDR3 covers 19 residues. Germline CDR1 is MNHEY and CDR2 is SMNVEV (reference sequence). Trimming left V 4 bases short and J 0 bases short, with 22 bases between. CDR3 sequence reads: CASSSNRIPQVSSYNEQFF. For the CDR3, the DNA is TGTGCCAGCAGTTCAAACCGTATTCCCCAGGTCAGCTCCTACAATGAGCAGTTCTTC.

This clone was seen only a few times. CDR3 loop: CASSLGLNQPQHF. In nucleotides, the CDR3 is TGCGCCAGCAGCCTTGGACTCAATCAGCCCCAGCATTTT. This rearrangement joins TRBV4-1 to TRBJ1-5; D not certain. V lost 4 bases, J lost 3 bases, and 7 bases lay in between. Germline CDR1 MGHRA, CDR2 YSYEKL. CDR3 length: 13 amino acids.

The V and J genes are TRBV15 and TRBJ2-2; 7 nucleotides agree with TRBD1. The CDR3 loop spans 15 amino acids. Germline V lookup: CDR1 LNHNV, CDR2 YYDKDF (reference sequence). V shed 8 bases and J 6 bases; nucleotides not matched to a gene: 12. CDR3 nucleotide sequence: TGTGCCACCTCTACCTCAGGACAGGCCCCCGGGGAGCTGTTTTTT. Amino acid sequence: CATSTSGQAPGELFF.

This clone turned up a few times. The V and J genes are TRBV19 and TRBJ2-7; D is undetermined. CDR3 length: 14 residues. Trimming took off 8 bases at V and 0 bases at J, with 14 bases between the two ends. The germline CDR1 and CDR2 sequences are LNHDA and SQIVND (reference sequence). CDR3: CASALGTGSYEQYF. The CDR3 DNA reads TGTGCCAGTGCTCTGGGCACCGGCTCCTACGAGCAGTACTTC.